This T cell receptor beta chain came from a study of T cells in localized non-small cell lung cancer. Study-level results: Appearance in adjacent lung was seen for a median around 60 of the top 100 tumor clones.

The CDR3 runs to 16 residues. V lost 5 bases to trimming and J lost 7 bases; unmatched junction nucleotides: 14. From germline, CDR1 is SGHDT and CDR2 YYEEEE. Data came from immunoSEQ multiplex PCR; TCRdb stores just in-frame clones and leaves some out. The table records fewer than 25,000 clones, 85% to 90% of them present only once. Note on this clone: Its matching antigen is unknown.

J is TRBJ2-5 and V is TRBV5-6, with 10 bases that match TRBD1. The sequence was obtained from a male donor at least 60 years old with stage I lung adenocarcinoma. This specimen consisted of peripheral blood, obtained before any cancer treatment. CDR3 loop: CASRPSPGTGEVTQYF. The DNA for the CDR3 is TGTGCCAGCAGGCCGTCCCCCGGGACAGGGGAGGTGACCCAGTACTTC.